Below, 23 T cell receptor beta chains from the same sample are listed, as sequenced in a study of blood T cell repertoires in COVID-19. TCRdb's copy holds only in-frame clones and misses some; the assay was immunoSEQ multiplex PCR. Of around 290,000 clones listed, about nine tenths were seen once; the top ten hold about 1.7%. Material: PBMCs or T cells enriched from blood (not recorded which). These receptors were collected from a woman aged 40 to 50 who had recovered from COVID-19.

This clone was recorded only once. V is TRBV25-1 and J is TRBJ2-5, with 7 bases that match TRBD2. The CDR3 loop spans 14 amino acids. CDR1 is MGHDK and CDR2 is SYGVNS in the germline V gene. V shed 7 bases and J 4 bases; nucleotides not matched to a gene: 9. The CDR3 bases are TGTGCCAGCAATGAGATGGGGGGGATAGAGACCCAGTACTTC. The encoded protein is CASNEMGGIETQYF.

This clone was seen a few times. V is TRBV19 and J is TRBJ1-5; 9 nucleotides line up with TRBD1. There are 18 residues in the CDR3. Trimming at V came to 4 bases and at J to 7 bases, leaving 17 bases not matched to a gene. Looked up from germline, CDR1 is LNHDA and CDR2 is SQIVND (reference sequence). The CDR3 reads CASSKGPPGTGRDQPQHF. CDR3 bases: TGTGCCAGTAGTAAGGGACCCCCCGGGACAGGGAGGGACCAGCCCCAGCATTTT. Full variable domain (outside the CDR3, taken from reference TRBV19 and TRBJ1-5): DGGITQSPKYLFRKEGQNVTLSCEQNLNHDAMYWYRQDPGQGLRLIYYSQIVNDFQKGDIAEGYSVSREKKESFPLTVTSAQKNPTAFYLCASSKGPPGTGRDQPQHFGDGTRLSIL.

This clone has only one observation. The chain has TRBV2 and TRBJ2-7; 10 positions match TRBD1. The V segment lost 8 bases and the J segment 4 bases; nucleotides outside the gene matches: 5. There are 13 residues in the CDR3. Per the germline V gene, CDR1 is SNHLY and CDR2 is FYNNEI. The CDR3 is CASCLDRGYEQYF. The CDR3 nucleotides are TGTGCCAGCTGTTTGGACAGGGGGTACGAGCAGTACTTC.

This clone was seen once. This chain uses TRBV5-3 with TRBJ1-4; 7 bases line up with TRBD1. TRBV5-3 carries the ORF label, with uncertain function. The CDR3 is 18 residues long. V lost 2 bases, J lost 9 bases, and 19 bases stayed unmatched. The CDR3 region has the DNA TGTGCCAGAAGCTTACGCTATAAAATACCGGGACAGTCCAAAAAACTGTTTTTT. Protein product: CARSLRYKIPGQSKKLFF.

The chain employs TRBV9 and TRBJ1-3; D is possibly TRBD1 (6 bases). CDR3 length equals 15 residues. CDR1 is SGDLS and CDR2 is YYNGEE in the germline V gene. Trimming stripped 3 bases from V and 0 bases from J, with 10 bases between. The CDR3 bases are TGTGCCAGCAGCGCCGCAGGGGTCTCTGGAAACACCATATATTTT. This gives the protein CASSAAGVSGNTIYF.

This clone has a handful of counts. The chain combines TRBV6-5 with TRBJ1-1, with D possibly being TRBD1 (5 bases). Germline lookup yields CDR1 MNHEY and CDR2 SVGAGI. V was trimmed by 7 bases and J by 11 bases, leaving 20 bases between them. The CDR3 has 13 residues. In nucleotides, the CDR3 is TGTGCCAGCACCCAGGGCGCGGGGCACGGGGCTTTCTTT. Translating it yields CASTQGAGHGAFF.

The chain joins TRBV28 to TRBJ1-4; TRBD1 might be the D (5 bases). The CDR3 has 14 residues. Trimming took off 3 bases at V and 8 bases at J, with 13 bases between the two ends. In germline, CDR1 is MDHEN, CDR2 SYDVKM. The CDR3 DNA sequence: TGTGCCAGCAGTTTTGTGGCGCGGGGGGAAAAACTGTTTTTT. Translating it yields CASSFVARGEKLFF. Looking up the rest from reference TRBV28 and TRBJ1-4 gives the full variable domain: DVKVTQSSRYLVKRTGEKVFLECVQDMDHENMFWYRQDPGLGLRLIYFSYDVKMKEKGDIPEGYSVSREKKERFSLILESASTNQTSMYLCASSFVARGEKLFFGSGTQLSVL.

The V and J genes are TRBV5-5 and TRBJ1-3; 9 bases are a match to TRBD1. This CDR3 region has 18 residues. V dropped 4 bases and J dropped 0; count of bases not matched to a gene: 11. Germline V gene data show CDR1 as SGHKS and CDR2 as YYEKEE (reference sequence). In DNA form, the CDR3 reads TGTGCCAGCAGCCCACCAGGACAGGGGCCGAACTCTGGAAACACCATATATTTT. It specifies CASSPPGQGPNSGNTIYF. Supplemented by reference TRBV5-5 and TRBJ1-3, the full variable domain reads DAGVTQSPTHLIKTRGQQVTLRCSPISGHKSVSWYQQVLGQGPQFIFQYYEKEERGRGNFPDRFSARQFPNYSSELNVNALLLGDSALYLCASSPPGQGPNSGNTIYFGEGSWLTVV.

The V call is TRBV30, the J call TRBJ1-5; D not resolved. Trimming took 2 bases from V and 4 from J, leaving 15 bases between them. The CDR3 consists of 15 residues. Germline loops: CDR1 GTSNPN, CDR2 SVGIG (reference sequence). The CDR3 loop is CAWSLVGVRNQPQHF. CDR3 bases: TGTGCCTGGAGTCTCGTCGGGGTCCGGAATCAGCCCCAGCATTTT.

This chain connects TRBV7-3 to TRBJ2-3, with D perhaps matching TRBD2 (5 bases). The V end was cut by 2 bases, the J end by 4 bases, with 13 bases between. The CDR3 sequence is 15 residues long. Germline V gives CDR1 SGHTA, CDR2 FQGTGA. CDR3 loop: CASSLHGVLADTQYF. The CDR3 DNA reads as TGTGCCAGCAGCTTACACGGGGTGTTGGCAGATACGCAGTATTTT.

The J gene is TRBJ1-2, the V gene TRBV6-2 or TRBV6-3; a weak D match, TRBD1 (5 bases). Germline CDR1 reads MNHEY; CDR2 reads SVGEGT. V was clipped by 6 bases and J by 4 bases, with 15 bases between them. The CDR3 sequence is 14 residues long. CDR3 sequence (DNA): TGTGCCAGCAGCCTACTGACAGCCGTCTATGGCTACACCTTC. Residues: CASSLLTAVYGYTF.

This clone occurred once. V gene TRBV2 combines with J gene TRBJ1-2, with D hard to call. The germline V gene has CDR1 SNHLY and CDR2 FYNNEI. This CDR3 contains 13 residues. Between the trimmed V and J ends, which lost 8 bases and 4 bases, there was a span of 14 bases. The CDR3 here is CASGADQGYGYTF. In DNA form, the CDR3 reads TGTGCCAGCGGAGCGGACCAAGGCTATGGCTACACCTTC.

V gene TRBV5-5 combines with J gene TRBJ2-2; 7 nucleotides agree with TRBD1. This CDR3 is built from 15 residues. The V segment lost 2 bases and the J segment 6 bases; nucleotides outside the gene matches: 7. CDR1 and CDR2 (germline): SGHKS, YYEKEE (reference sequence). Written as DNA, the CDR3 is TGTGCCAGCAGCTTCGCAGGGGGAGCTTCCGGGGAGCTGTTTTTT. It is translated as CASSFAGGASGELFF. The full variable domain, in which reference TRBV5-5 and TRBJ2-2 provide the parts outside the CDR3, is DAGVTQSPTHLIKTRGQQVTLRCSPISGHKSVSWYQQVLGQGPQFIFQYYEKEERGRGNFPDRFSARQFPNYSSELNVNALLLGDSALYLCASSFAGGASGELFFGEGSRLTVL.

The rearrangement uses TRBV5-1 and TRBJ1-4; 8 bases fit TRBD1. This CDR3 spans 14 amino acids. Germline-derived CDR1 and CDR2 are SGHRS and YFSETQ. J gave up 11 bases and V 4 bases, and 10 bases lay outside the gene matches. The CDR3 here is CASSGEDREVKLFF. CDR3 nucleotide sequence: TGCGCCAGCAGCGGAGAGGACAGGGAAGTGAAACTGTTTTTT.

V and J are TRBV19 and TRBJ1-5, with TRBD1 matching over 8 bases. Germline CDR1 reads LNHDA; CDR2 reads SQIVND (reference sequence). CDR3 size: 15 residues. Trimming removed 3 bases from V and 6 bases from J; junction bases left unmatched: 7. CDR3 coding DNA: TGTGCCAGTAGTATCCAGGGGGCACGGCGTCAGCCCCAGCATTTT. It encodes CASSIQGARRQPQHF.

The chain carries TRBV27 and TRBJ1-5, with D uncertain. The CDR3 loop spans 13 amino acids. Germline values: CDR1 MNHEY, CDR2 SMNVEV (reference sequence). V dropped 3 bases and J dropped 7 bases, with 10 bases sitting between them. The CDR3: CASSLRDGQPQHF. The CDR3 DNA reads as TGTGCCAGCAGTTTGCGGGATGGACAGCCCCAGCATTTT.

CDR3 loop: CSVNLIDYNEQFF. Written as DNA, the CDR3 is TGCAGCGTTAATTTGATAGACTACAATGAGCAGTTCTTC. V usage is TRBV29-1 and J usage is TRBJ2-1; D gene ambiguous. The CDR3 length is 13 residues. Germline loops: CDR1 SQVTM, CDR2 ANQGSEA. Deletions cut 5 bases from V and 3 bases from J, with 11 bases between.

The chain combines TRBV19 with TRBJ1-5; 9 bases line up with TRBD1. Unmatched junction bases numbered 10, after V lost 7 bases and J lost 6 bases. Germline V gives CDR1 LNHDA, CDR2 SQIVND (reference sequence). The CDR3 totals 15 residues. CDR3 amino acids: CASTTRDRVGQPQHF. Written as DNA, the CDR3 is TGTGCCAGTACCACCCGGGACAGGGTTGGTCAGCCCCAGCATTTT.

The chain couples TRBV19 to TRBJ2-3, with a weak D call TRBD1 (5 bases). Germline V CDR1 and CDR2: LNHDA, SQIVND (reference sequence). The V and J ends lost 9 bases and 8 bases respectively, with 6 bases between them. The length of the CDR3 is 9 residues. The CDR3 DNA reads TGTGCCAGAGGGGTTACGCAGTATTTT. As protein: CARGVTQYF.

The rearrangement uses TRBV7-2 and TRBJ2-3; TRBD2 agrees at 7 bases. V shed 3 bases and J 2 bases; nucleotides not matched to a gene: 11. The CDR3 is 17 amino acids. Germline lookup yields CDR1 SGHTA and CDR2 FQGNSA. In nucleotides, the CDR3 is TGTGCCAGCAGCTTTGCTGCGGGGGTTCCCCTCACAGATACGCAGTATTTT. The encoded protein is CASSFAAGVPLTDTQYF.

The chain uses TRBV5-8 and TRBJ2-1, with D maybe TRBD1 (6 bases). V was clipped by 2 bases and J by 2 bases, with 14 bases between them. Germline V lookup: CDR1 SGHTS, CDR2 YDEGEE. The CDR3 is 16 amino acids. This chain's CDR3 is CASSLMDSSAYNEQFF. CDR3 nucleotides: TGTGCCAGCAGCTTAATGGACAGTTCTGCCTACAATGAGCAGTTCTTC.

The chain has TRBV19 and TRBJ1-5, with TRBD1 matching 7 bases. The CDR3 sequence is 15 residues long. V shed 5 bases, J shed 1 base, and the junction held 5 bases outside the gene matches. In germline, CDR1 is LNHDA, CDR2 SQIVND (reference sequence). The CDR3: CASSVNRGSNQPQHF. The CDR3 bases are TGTGCCAGTAGTGTAAACAGGGGAAGCAATCAGCCCCAGCATTTT.

This clone was observed once. The chain employs TRBV27 and TRBJ2-7; weak D call: TRBD1 (5 bases). This CDR3 is 13 amino acids long. The germline V gene encodes CDR1 MNHEY and CDR2 SMNVEV (reference sequence). Trimming took off 0 bases at V and 9 bases at J, with 12 bases between the two ends. Here the CDR3 reads CASSLSGDGVQYF. CDR3 sequence (DNA): TGTGCCAGCAGTTTATCAGGGGATGGGGTGCAGTACTTC.